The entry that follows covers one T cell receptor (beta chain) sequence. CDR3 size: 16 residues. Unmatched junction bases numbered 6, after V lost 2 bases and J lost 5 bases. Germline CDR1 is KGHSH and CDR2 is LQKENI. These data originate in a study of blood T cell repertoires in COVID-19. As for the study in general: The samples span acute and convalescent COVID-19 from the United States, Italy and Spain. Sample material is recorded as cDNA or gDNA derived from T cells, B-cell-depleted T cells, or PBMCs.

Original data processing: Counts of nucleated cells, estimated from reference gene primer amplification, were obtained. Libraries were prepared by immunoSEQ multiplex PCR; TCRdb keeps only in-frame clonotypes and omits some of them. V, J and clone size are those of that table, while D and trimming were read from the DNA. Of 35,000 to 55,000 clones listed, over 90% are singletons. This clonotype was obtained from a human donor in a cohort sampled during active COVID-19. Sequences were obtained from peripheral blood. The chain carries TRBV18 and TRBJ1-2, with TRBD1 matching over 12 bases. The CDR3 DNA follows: TGTGCCAGCTCACCAGCACGGGACAGGGGGCCTTATGGCTACACCTTC. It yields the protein CASSPARDRGPYGYTF.